This TCR beta chain was captured by sequencing in a study of blood T cell repertoires in COVID-19 (dated by TCRdb to 2018 to 2021). About the investigation overall: The collaborator samples originated in the United States, Italy and Spain and spanned the acute and convalescent phases of COVID-19. The material from the prospective study consisted of cDNA or gDNA derived from T cells, B-cell-depleted T cells, or PBMCs. Deeply sampled blood TCRbeta repertoires from subjects exposed to, actively infected with, or recovered from COVID-19 were included in the dataset. The repertoires were released in a freely available public database meant as a resource for research on the immune response to SARS-CoV-2. Samples were obtained from the ongoing ImmuneRACE study (first 160 participants) and from roughly 1,300 subjects provided by 6 global collaborators. Sample metadata almost always included a de-identified subject ID, COVID-19 status, age in years and sex. Where HLA class I and class II types were available, the types were taken from metadata supplied by the sample provider, not from assay-based typing. The full study reports these points: The quantity of clinical and demographic metadata differed by source and by participant and was supplied without curation.

Including the terminal cysteine and phenylalanine, the CDR3 comprises 18 residues. Solely the CDR3 DNA is kept, with 54 bases framed from the first base. The immunoSEQ Assay, a bias-controlled multiplex PCR, was used to amplify TCRbeta CDR3 regions from genomic DNA. Turning to the authors' computational methods: Nucleated cell counts per sample were estimated from amplification of reference gene primers within the assay. To quantify the absolute abundance of each unique TCRbeta CDR3 rearrangement, sequence reads were collapsed and filtered. For each sample, productive Simpson clonality was calculated as the square root of Simpson's diversity index across productive rearrangements. TCRdb carries this immuneACCESS record with in-frame sequences only. Its versions omit some clonotypes, under half of them owing to an unresolved V gene in the studies checked, with the rest unexplained. V, J and clone size are those of that table, while D and trimming were read from the DNA. Present in this sample are roughly 500,000 clones, about 85% of which were seen just once. Together, the top ten hold 8.3% of the sample.

Participants in the prospective study were aged roughly 18 to 100 years, lived in under 30 United States geographic areas, and enrolled through a virtual design. In the prospective study, cohorts were assigned on the basis of participant-reported clinical history obtained from a screening survey and a study questionnaire. Recovered participants in ImmuneRACE Cohort 3 were defined by two consecutive negative NP/OP PCR tests, clearance by a healthcare professional, or resolution of symptoms. Each participant in the prospective study had whole blood, serum and a nasopharyngeal or oropharyngeal swab collected by mobile phlebotomists. Prospective study participants could optionally give additional blood draws and questionnaires over a roughly 2-month period. Before DNA extraction, blood samples from the prospective study were shipped at room temperature or frozen. As for this clone: Its antigen is currently not known. It has no much larger one-base neighbor in the sample; base qualities were not kept.

Sequenced material: PBMCs or T cells enriched from blood (not recorded which). In this chain, TRBV12-2 is recombined with TRBJ2-7; the tabulated D call, TRBD1, remains unverified against the DNA. TRBV12-2 is marked as a pseudogene. This TCR was recovered from a woman aged 55-69 years who had recovered from COVID-19. At the DNA level, the sequence is TGTGCAAGTCGCTTCCTTTCCTTTCCTGGGGGCCGCTCCTACGAGCAGTACTTC. The resulting protein is CASRFLSFPGGRSYEQYF.